These 15 T cell receptor beta chains share one sample of origin, sequenced in a study of neurological immune-mediated disorders. One entry per CDR3 protein results from TCRdb running MiXCR on the 5' RACE reads. The sample contains approximately 90,000 distinct CDR3 sequences, roughly 3.5% of which appear only once. Sequenced sample: PBMCs. Source of these receptors: a woman under 30 with multiple sclerosis.

This clonotype has only one observation. This clone may be a read error of a much larger clone one base away. The rearrangement links TRBV5-1 to TRBJ2-7, with D unresolved. The J call may be wrong; the DNA end is better matched by TRBJ2-1. This CDR3 has 15 residues. CDR1 and CDR2 from the germline V gene are SGHRS and YFSETQ. This chain's CDR3 is CASRRQGSSYNEQFF. The CDR3 bases are TGCGCCAGCAGAAGACAAGGTAGCTCCTACAATGAGCAGTTCTTC.

In its sample, this clonotype was seen many times. This chain joins TRBV7-2 and TRBJ2-3, with 8 nucleotides matching TRBD2. J lost 5 bases, V lost 4 bases, and 8 bases had no gene match. Germline lookup yields CDR1 SGHTA and CDR2 FQGNSA. There are 15 residues in the CDR3. DNA of the CDR3: TGTGCCAGCAGCTCCTCCGGACTAGCTGAAGATACGCAGTATTTT. Amino acid sequence: CASSSSGLAEDTQYF.

The sample holds many counts of this clonotype. An end of the junction differs from the germline gene, which may be a read error. The genes are TRBV7-7 and TRBJ2-1, with a possible D match to TRBD2 (5 bases). The CDR3 has 13 amino acids. Germline CDR1 and CDR2: SSHAT and FNYEAQ (reference sequence). The CDR3 region has the DNA TGTGCTAGCAGCTTACCCGGGAACAATGAGCAGTTCTTC. Protein: CASSLPGNNEQFF.

This clonotype was counted many times. The chain recombines TRBV7-2 with TRBJ2-7; 10 nucleotides line up with TRBD2. The CDR3 consists of 16 residues. Germline loops: CDR1 SGHTA, CDR2 FQGNSA. The junction had 8 bases not matched to a gene; V was cut back by 6 bases and J by 0 bases. The CDR3 DNA follows: TGTGCCAGCAGTGACCCTCTAGCGGGAGTCTCCTACGAGCAGTACTTC. This codes for CASSDPLAGVSYEQYF.

The chain recombines TRBV20-1 with TRBJ1-1; D is uncertain. From germline, CDR1 is DFQATT and CDR2 SNEGSKA (reference sequence). The CDR3 loop spans 14 amino acids. The V and J ends lost 6 bases and 7 bases respectively, with 21 bases between them. CDR3 loop: CSARFPGRGYEAFF. The CDR3 DNA reads as TGCAGTGCAAGATTTCCGGGCAGAGGGTATGAAGCTTTCTTT.

Ten or more counts support this clonotype. V usage is TRBV5-6 and J usage is TRBJ2-5; D gene ambiguous. Germline loops: CDR1 SGHDT, CDR2 YYEEEE. This CDR3 has 13 amino acids. The V end lost 4 bases, the J end lost 5 bases, and 12 bases lay between the germline ends. The CDR3 bases are TGTGCCAGCAGCCCTACCTTAGGGGAGACCCAGTACTTC. It is translated as CASSPTLGETQYF.

This clonotype has just a few counts. The V call is TRBV12-3 or TRBV12-4, the J call TRBJ2-3, with 7 bases aligning to TRBD1. The junction had 9 bases not matched to a gene; V was cut back by 1 base and J by 8 bases. The length of the CDR3 is 15 residues. The CDR3 DNA reads TGTGCCAGCAGTTTAGGGGACAGCCTTATTACTACGCAGTATTTT. Encoded protein: CASSLGDSLITTQYF.

This clonotype has at least ten counts. The rearrangement joins TRBV12-3 or TRBV12-4 to TRBJ1-2; 8 nucleotides align to TRBD1. With 4 bases clipped from V and 7 bases from J, the junction kept 5 bases outside the gene matches. This CDR3 comprises 13 residues. The CDR3 nucleotides read TGTGCCAGCAGTTACAGGGGGGAGAGTGGCTACACCTTC. Translated: CASSYRGESGYTF.

This clonotype was counted many times. The chain carries TRBV5-1 and TRBJ2-6, with D unclear. CDR3 length: 13 residues. CDR1 and CDR2 from the germline V gene are SGHRS and YFSETQ. The ends were cut back, 6 bases at V and 3 bases at J, with 7 bases in the middle. Here the CDR3 DNA reads TGCGCCAGCAAGCTAGGTGGGGCCAACGTCCTGACTTTC. Amino acid sequence: CASKLGGANVLTF. Together with reference TRBV5-1 and TRBJ2-6, the CDR3 gives the full variable domain: KAGVTQTPRYLIKTRGQQVTLSCSPISGHRSVSWYQQTPGQGLQFLFEYFSETQRNKGNFPGRFSGRQFSNSRSEMNVSTLELGDSALYLCASKLGGANVLTFGAGSRLTVL.

This clonotype was picked up many times. The chain carries TRBV7-9 and TRBJ2-3; TRBD2 agrees at 7 bases. The J segment lost 2 bases and the V segment lost 1 base, leaving 9 bases of the junction unmatched. Germline CDR1 is SEHNR and CDR2 is FQNEAQ (reference sequence). The CDR3 loop spans 17 amino acids. Here the CDR3 reads CASSLGGLSGFTDTQYF. The CDR3 DNA reads as TGTGCCAGCAGCTTAGGCGGCCTTAGCGGGTTCACAGATACGCAGTATTTT.

Ten or more counts support this clonotype. V and J are TRBV12-3 or TRBV12-4 and TRBJ2-5; D might be TRBD1 (6 bases). The V and J ends lost 1 base and 2 bases respectively, with 11 bases between them. CDR3 length: 15 amino acids. The CDR3: CASSLVTGRQETQYF. CDR3 DNA sequence: TGTGCCAGCAGTTTAGTAACAGGGCGACAAGAGACCCAGTACTTC.

This clonotype was counted many times. The rearrangement links TRBV20-1 to TRBJ2-7; TRBD2 aligns across 14 bases. Germline V gene lookup returns CDR1 DFQATT and CDR2 SNEGSKA (reference sequence). Trimming at V came to 7 bases and at J to 4 bases, leaving 9 bases not matched to a gene. The CDR3 extends over 15 amino acids. CDR3 nucleotides: TGCAGTGTACCCTCGGGGACTAGCGGGAGTTACGAGCAGTACTTC. Translated, it gives CSVPSGTSGSYEQYF.

This clonotype came up many times. The gene calls are TRBV6-1 and TRBJ2-4; D is unclear. The CDR3 runs 15 residues. V was clipped by 4 bases and J by 0 bases, with 10 bases between them. CDR1 and CDR2 from the germline V gene are MNHNS and SASEGT. The CDR3 DNA reads as TGTGCCAGCAGTGGCAGGACGTTAGCCAAAAACATTCAGTACTTC. Translation gives CASSGRTLAKNIQYF.

This clonotype appeared many times. The chain carries TRBV7-6 and TRBJ1-4; 8 nucleotides line up with TRBD1. With V trimmed by 5 bases and J by 7 bases, 9 bases remained unmatched. Germline values: CDR1 SGHVS, CDR2 FNYEAQ. The CDR3 consists of 15 residues. CDR3 amino acids: CASSRAGTGSEKLFF. Written as DNA, the CDR3 is TGTGCCAGCAGCCGGGCTGGGACAGGAAGTGAAAAACTGTTTTTT.

This clonotype was recorded many times. The chain combines TRBV25-1 with TRBJ1-2, with unresolved D. CDR3 length: 12 amino acids. In germline, CDR1 is MGHDK, CDR2 SYGVNS. The V and J ends lost 7 bases and 4 bases respectively, with 10 bases between them. CDR3 sequence (DNA): TGTGCCAGCACCGGAAGCATCTATGGCTACACCTTC. Protein: CASTGSIYGYTF.